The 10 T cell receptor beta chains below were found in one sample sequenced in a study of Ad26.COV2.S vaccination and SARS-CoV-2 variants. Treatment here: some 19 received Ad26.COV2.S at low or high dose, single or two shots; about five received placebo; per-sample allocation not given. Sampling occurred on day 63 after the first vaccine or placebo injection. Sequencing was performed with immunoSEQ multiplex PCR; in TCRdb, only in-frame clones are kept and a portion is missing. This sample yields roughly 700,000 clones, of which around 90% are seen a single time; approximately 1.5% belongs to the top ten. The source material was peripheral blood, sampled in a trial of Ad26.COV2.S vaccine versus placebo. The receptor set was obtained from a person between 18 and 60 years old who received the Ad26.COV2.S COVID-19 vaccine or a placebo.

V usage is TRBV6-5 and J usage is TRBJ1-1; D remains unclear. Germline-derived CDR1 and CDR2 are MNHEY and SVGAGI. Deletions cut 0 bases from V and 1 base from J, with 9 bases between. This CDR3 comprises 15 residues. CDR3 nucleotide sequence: TGTGCCAGCAGTTACTCCCCGGGGAGGAACACTGAAGCTTTCTTT. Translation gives CASSYSPGRNTEAFF.

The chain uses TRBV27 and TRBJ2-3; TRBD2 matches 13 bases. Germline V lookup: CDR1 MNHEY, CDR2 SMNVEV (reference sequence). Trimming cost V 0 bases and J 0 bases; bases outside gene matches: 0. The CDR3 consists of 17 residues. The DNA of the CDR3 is TGTGCCAGCAGTTTATCGACTAGCGGGAGGAGCACAGATACGCAGTATTTT. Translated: CASSLSTSGRSTDTQYF.

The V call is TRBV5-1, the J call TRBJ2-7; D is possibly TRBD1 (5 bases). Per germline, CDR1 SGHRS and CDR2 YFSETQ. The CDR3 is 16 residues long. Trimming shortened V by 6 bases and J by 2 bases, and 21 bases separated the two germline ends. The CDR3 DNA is TGCGCCAGCAATTTAGCCGAGGCAGGGCGTCCCTACGAGCAGTACTTC. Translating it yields CASNLAEAGRPYEQYF. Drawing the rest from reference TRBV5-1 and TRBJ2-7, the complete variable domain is KAGVTQTPRYLIKTRGQQVTLSCSPISGHRSVSWYQQTPGQGLQFLFEYFSETQRNKGNFPGRFSGRQFSNSRSEMNVSTLELGDSALYLCASNLAEAGRPYEQYFGPGTRLTVT.

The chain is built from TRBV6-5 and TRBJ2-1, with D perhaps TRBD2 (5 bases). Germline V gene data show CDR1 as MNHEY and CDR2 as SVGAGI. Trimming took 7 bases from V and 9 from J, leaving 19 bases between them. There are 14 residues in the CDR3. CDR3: CASKTWLATGEQFF. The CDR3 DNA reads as TGTGCCAGCAAGACGTGGCTAGCTACGGGTGAGCAGTTCTTC.

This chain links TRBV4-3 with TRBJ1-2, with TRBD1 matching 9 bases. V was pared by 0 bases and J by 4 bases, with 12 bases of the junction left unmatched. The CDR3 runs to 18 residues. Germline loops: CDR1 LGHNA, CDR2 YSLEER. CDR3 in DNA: TGCGCCAGCAGCCAAGATCGCGGACAGGGGTCTAGAGTCTATGGCTACACCTTC. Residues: CASSQDRGQGSRVYGYTF.

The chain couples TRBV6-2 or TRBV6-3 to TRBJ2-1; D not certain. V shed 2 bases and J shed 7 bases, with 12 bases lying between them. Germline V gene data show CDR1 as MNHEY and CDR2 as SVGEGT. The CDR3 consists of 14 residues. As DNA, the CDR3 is TGTGCCAGCAGTTACGGTGGCTTCGAGAATGAGCAGTTCTTC. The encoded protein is CASSYGGFENEQFF.

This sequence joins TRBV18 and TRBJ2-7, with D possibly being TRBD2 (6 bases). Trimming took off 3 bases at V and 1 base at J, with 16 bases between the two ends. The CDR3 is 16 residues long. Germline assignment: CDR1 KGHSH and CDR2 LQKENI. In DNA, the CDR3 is TGTGCCAGCTCACCTCGGGAGACAGCACCATCCTACGAGCAGTACTTC. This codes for CASSPRETAPSYEQYF. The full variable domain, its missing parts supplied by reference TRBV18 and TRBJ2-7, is NAGVMQNPRHLVRRRGQEARLRCSPMKGHSHVYWYRQLPEEGLKFMVYLQKENIIDESGMPKERFSAEFPKEGPSILRIQQVVRGDSAAYFCASSPRETAPSYEQYFGPGTRLTVT.

The CDR3 here is CASRARTGIIDEQYF. The CDR3 DNA sequence: TGTGCCAGTAGGGCCCGGACAGGGATTATCGACGAGCAGTACTTC. The rearrangement joins TRBV19 to TRBJ2-7; 8 bases are shared with TRBD1. CDR3 length: 15 amino acids. The V segment lost 6 bases and the J segment 5 bases; nucleotides outside the gene matches: 12. Germline loops: CDR1 LNHDA, CDR2 SQIVND (reference sequence).

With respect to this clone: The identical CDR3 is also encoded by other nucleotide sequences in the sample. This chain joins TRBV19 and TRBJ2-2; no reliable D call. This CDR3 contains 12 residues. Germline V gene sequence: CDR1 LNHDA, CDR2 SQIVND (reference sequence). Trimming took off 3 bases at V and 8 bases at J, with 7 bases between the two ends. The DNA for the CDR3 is TGTGCCAGTAGTATTCCCCCGGGGGAGCTGTTTTTT. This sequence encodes CASSIPPGELFF.

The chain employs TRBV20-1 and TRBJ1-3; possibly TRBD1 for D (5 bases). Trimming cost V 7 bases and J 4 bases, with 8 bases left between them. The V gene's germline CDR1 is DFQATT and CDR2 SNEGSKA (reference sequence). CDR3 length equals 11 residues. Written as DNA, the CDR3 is TGCAGTGGCAGGGCGGGAAACACCATATATTTT. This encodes CSGRAGNTIYF.